Listed here are 10 T cell receptor beta chains from one sample, sequenced in a study of T cell responses to AZD1222 COVID-19 vaccine (dated by TCRdb to the early 2020s). In light of the paper, this sample's time point label describes: baseline before first vaccination. Libraries were prepared through the immunoSEQ multiplex PCR assay. In TCRdb, the immuneACCESS table is reduced to in-frame sequences with V and J assigned. These tables do not hold every clone; where another copy was compared, an unresolved V gene accounts for under half, and the others remain unexplained. The sample table records around 180,000 clones; almost 95% of these occur just once. The ten largest clones add up to 9.2% of the sample. This specimen consisted of peripheral blood, obtained on day 0 of AZD1222 vaccination. Source of these receptors: an adult in good health.

This chain links TRBV6-5 with TRBJ1-1; D uncertain. Germline lookup yields CDR1 MNHEY and CDR2 SVGAGI. Deletions cut 6 bases from V and 2 bases from J, with 10 bases between. This CDR3 region has 13 residues. Here the CDR3 reads CASSRNGNTEAFF. CDR3 bases: TGTGCCAGCAGCAGGAACGGAAACACTGAAGCTTTCTTT.

The chain carries TRBV12-3 or TRBV12-4 and TRBJ1-6; D remains unclear. V lost 3 bases, J lost 8 bases, and 8 bases lay in between. The CDR3 spans 13 residues. The CDR3 DNA follows: TGTGCCAGCAGTTTGGGCCCCGATTCACCCCTCCACTTT. This sequence encodes CASSLGPDSPLHF.

V and J are TRBV6-6 and TRBJ1-6, with D uncertain. Germline V gene sequence: CDR1 MNHNY, CDR2 SVGAGI (reference sequence). Trimming left V 5 bases short and J 7 bases short, with 24 bases between. The CDR3 length is 18 residues. The CDR3 loop reads CASSRTPLLSGVNSPLHF. The CDR3 DNA is TGTGCCAGCAGTCGGACCCCCTTATTATCCGGGGTGAATTCACCCCTCCACTTT.

The chain employs TRBV28 and TRBJ1-6; no definite D call. The CDR3 loop spans 15 amino acids. From germline, CDR1 is MDHEN and CDR2 SYDVKM. Between the trimmed V and J ends, which lost 0 bases and 9 bases, there was a span of 12 bases. This chain's CDR3 is CASSLWAGSVSPLHF. For the CDR3, the DNA is TGTGCCAGCAGTTTATGGGCAGGTTCGGTTTCACCCCTCCACTTT.

The chain combines TRBV21-1 with TRBJ2-1; the table's D gene call, TRBD2, was not cross checked with the DNA. TRBV21-1 constitutes a pseudogene. There are 16 residues in the CDR3. CDR3 sequence reads: CASSKPPSGRIDEQFF. CDR3 nucleotide sequence: TGTGCCAGCAGCAAACCCCCTAGCGGGAGGATCGATGAGCAGTTCTTC.

The V call is TRBV7-2, the J call TRBJ2-7; D is unclear. The CDR3 sequence is 12 residues long. The germline V and J ends were trimmed by 5 bases and 3 bases, with 8 bases remaining between them. Looked up from germline, CDR1 is SGHTA and CDR2 is FQGNSA. This CDR3 reads CASSPSNYEQYF. DNA of the CDR3: TGTGCCAGCAGCCCATCTAACTACGAGCAGTACTTC.

The CDR3, as DNA: TGTGCCAGCAGTTTTGGGGAGGGCCATGGGTTCTTC. Protein sequence: CASSFGEGHGFF. V and J are TRBV12-3 or TRBV12-4 and TRBJ2-1, with 7 bases lining up with TRBD2. Trimming at V came to 3 bases and at J to 15 bases, leaving 8 bases not matched to a gene. CDR3 length equals 12 residues.

The CDR3 nucleotides read TGTGCCACCAGTGATTTGCAAGGGATCTCTGGAAACACCATATATTTT. Translated, it gives CATSDLQGISGNTIYF. The V and J genes are TRBV24-1 and TRBJ1-3; no reliable D call. Trimming pared 0 bases from V and 0 bases from J, leaving 8 bases between. The CDR3 has 16 residues. Germline CDR1 KGHDR, CDR2 SFDVKD.

The chain links TRBV24-1 to TRBJ1-2, with TRBD1 matching over 9 bases. Per the germline V gene, CDR1 is KGHDR and CDR2 is SFDVKD. V gave up 7 bases and J gave up 6 bases; unmatched junction bases: 5. The length of the CDR3 is 13 residues. CDR3 in DNA: TGTGCCACCAGCTTAGGACAGGGGAATGGCTACACCTTC. Protein sequence: CATSLGQGNGYTF.

The chain employs TRBV28 and TRBJ1-1; D is undetermined. The CDR3 length is 15 residues. Germline CDR1 is MDHEN and CDR2 is SYDVKM. Trimming pared 5 bases from V and 1 base from J, leaving 14 bases between. CDR3 nucleotides: TGTGCCAGCAGTCCCCTCGTGGTGGGGAACACTGAAGCTTTCTTT. It is translated as CASSPLVVGNTEAFF.